One sample yielded the 3 T cell receptor beta chains listed below, sequenced in a study of CD8+ T cells in alopecia areata. After isolation, RNA underwent reverse transcription to generate cDNA as the sequencing template. Assay: immunoSEQ multiplex PCR; the TCRdb copy retains only in-frame clones and omits some. This sample yields about 210,000 clones, of which 35% to 45% are seen a single time; 0.45% to 0.55% belongs to the top ten. The treatment: oral pan-JAK inhibitor, 5-10 mg twice daily. The source was CD4+ T cells sorted from blood, collected at approximately week 30, from a patient treated with tofacitinib. These receptors all come from a human donor with alopecia areata.

This chain connects TRBV2 to TRBJ1-2; D gene uncertain. Germline assignment: CDR1 SNHLY and CDR2 FYNNEI. The CDR3 loop spans 17 amino acids. V dropped 0 bases and J dropped 0 bases, with 14 bases sitting between them. CDR3 in DNA: TGTGCCAGCAGTGAAGCGCTTACGCAGAGCTCTAACTATGGCTACACCTTC. It encodes CASSEALTQSSNYGYTF.

This sequence joins TRBV27 and TRBJ1-1; a possible D gene is TRBD1 (5 bases). With 7 bases removed from V and 6 bases from J, the gap between germline ends came to 18 bases. Germline V gene sequence: CDR1 MNHEY, CDR2 SMNVEV (reference sequence). The CDR3 length is 14 residues. The CDR3 loop reads CASTQGFGGAEAFF. For the CDR3, the DNA is TGTGCCAGCACTCAGGGATTCGGTGGTGCTGAAGCTTTCTTT.

This clone appeared once. The chain carries TRBV29-1 and TRBJ2-1; 7 nucleotides match TRBD1. CDR1 and CDR2 from the germline V gene are SQVTM and ANQGSEA. V lost 6 bases, J lost 8 bases, and 10 bases stayed unmatched. This CDR3 spans 13 amino acids. CDR3 DNA: TGCAGCGTGGACGACAGGGCCCCCTATGAGCAGTTCTTC. Amino acid sequence: CSVDDRAPYEQFF.